The source of this T cell receptor beta chain is a study of beta chain features in type 1 diabetes. The CDR3 contains 14 residues. CDR1 and CDR2 from the germline V gene are LNHDA and SQIVND (reference sequence). The V gene lost 3 bases and the J gene lost 0 bases, with 9 bases spanning the gap. Expressed TCRB transcripts got sequenced, as all isolated RNA was reverse transcribed. TCRdb's copy holds only in-frame clones and misses some; the assay was immunoSEQ multiplex PCR. The sample includes 300,000 or so clones, roughly 8.8% seen only once; the top ten take around 1%. Concerning this clone itself: The antigen is not known.

General observations from the study: Patients with Type 1 diabetes showed moderately but significantly shorter TCRB CDR3s in all four CD4+ subsets. In cDNA sequencing, cells with high TCR expression could be over-represented.

This sequence originates from a man under 40 with type 1 diabetes. Sequencing input: central memory CD4+ T cells from blood. V and J are TRBV19 and TRBJ2-7; D uncertain. The CDR3 protein is CASSIRGDSYEQYF. Here the CDR3 DNA reads TGTGCCAGTAGTATCCGAGGAGACTCCTACGAGCAGTACTTC.